This is a list of T cell receptor beta chains from one sample in a study of blood T cell repertoires in COVID-19. Only in-frame clones appear in the TCRdb table, and some are missing; sequencing was by immunoSEQ multiplex PCR. The data contain more than 25,000 clones, roughly 80% of them singletons. Sequences were obtained from peripheral blood. The source is a human donor in a cohort sampled during active COVID-19. Each CDR3 is given with its conserved first and last residue. D genes are given only for firm matches. For some rows the clone size is stated as once, few or many, or as a class when expanded; others skip it.

>TRBV7-9|TRBJ1-4|.|TRBD1
CASSAPNRGTGEKLFF
TGTGCCAGCAGCGCCCCGAACAGGGGGACGGGGGAAAAACTGTTTTTT
>TRBV27|TRBJ2-2|.|.
CASSLKPMNTGELFF
TGTGCCAGCAGTTTAAAGCCTATGAACACCGGGGAGCTGTTTTTT
>TRBV29-1|TRBJ2-1|.|.
CSVILAYSYNEQFF
TGCAGCGTTATACTAGCTTACTCCTACAATGAGCAGTTCTTC
>TRBV5-4|TRBJ2-1|.|TRBD2
CASNLAGINEQFF
TGTGCCAGCAACTTAGCGGGGATCAATGAGCAGTTCTTC
>TRBV4-2|TRBJ2-3|.|.
CASSQESSRLLDTQYF
TGTGCCAGCAGCCAAGAATCCTCCCGACTCCTAGATACGCAGTATTTT
>TRBV6-1|TRBJ2-5|.|TRBD1
CASSGDSQSAQETQYF
TGTGCCAGCAGTGGGGACAGCCAATCGGCCCAAGAGACCCAGTACTTC
>TRBV5-1|TRBJ1-1|few|TRBD1
CASSLGATGTPEAFF
TGCGCCAGCAGCTTGGGGGCGACAGGGACCCCTGAAGCTTTCTTT
>TRBV5-6|TRBJ1-1|.|.
CASTTDGFSLNTEAFF
TGTGCCAGCACCACCGACGGGTTTTCTCTGAACACTGAAGCTTTCTTT
>TRBV10-2|TRBJ1-6|.|.
CASILRPTRRRQSYNSPLHF
TGCGCCAGCATTTTACGGCCGACTCGACGTAGACAGTCCTATAATTCACCCCTCCACTTT
>TRBV15|TRBJ2-5|.|.
CATSREGGQETQYF
TGTGCCACCAGCAGAGAGGGAGGCCAAGAGACCCAGTACTTC
>TRBV5-1|TRBJ1-2|.|TRBD1
CASSLAYRGDRGYTF
TGCGCCAGCAGCTTGGCTTACAGGGGCGATAGGGGCTACACCTTC
>TRBV19|TRBJ1-4|few|.
CASSPRVTGTNEKLFF
TGTGCCAGTTCACCCCGGGTGACCGGCACTAATGAAAAACTGTTTTTT
>TRBV6-2/TRBV6-3|TRBJ2-2|.|TRBD2
CASSYIAGGPERTGELFF
TGTGCCAGCAGTTACATAGCGGGAGGGCCAGAGCGGACCGGGGAGCTGTTTTTT